These 11 T cell receptor beta chains came from one sample sequenced in a study of blood T cell repertoires in COVID-19. Produced via immunoSEQ multiplex PCR; TCRdb's table is partial and in-frame only. The sample shows about 180,000 clones, about 90% of them seen only once. The sample consisted of PBMCs or T cells enriched from blood (not recorded which). These receptors were taken from a human donor with acute COVID-19. The donor label of this sample is uncertain.

V is TRBV29-1 and J is TRBJ1-2; 10 bases are a match to TRBD1. The germline CDR1 and CDR2 sequences are SQVTM and ANQGSEA. CDR3 length equals 13 residues. Trimming at V came to 7 bases and at J to 6 bases, leaving 8 bases not matched to a gene. Written as DNA, the CDR3 is TGCAGCGCCAGGGGACAGGGGTTGCATGGCTACACCTTC. Residues: CSARGQGLHGYTF.

The gene calls are TRBV29-1 and TRBJ1-2; D call uncertain. This CDR3 is 12 amino acids long. The germline V gene encodes CDR1 SQVTM and CDR2 ANQGSEA. Between the trimmed V and J ends, which lost 7 bases and 0 bases, there was a span of 9 bases. In DNA, the CDR3 is TGCAGCGGATGGGCCGCTAACTATGGCTACACCTTC. Protein sequence: CSGWAANYGYTF.

V gene TRBV19 combines with J gene TRBJ1-5; no clear D. CDR1 and CDR2 from the germline V gene are LNHDA and SQIVND (reference sequence). Trimming cost V 3 bases and J 2 bases, with 8 bases left between them. The CDR3 is made up of 14 amino acids. DNA of the CDR3: TGTGCCAGTAGTATCCCAGGCGGCAATCAGCCCCAGCATTTT. Residues: CASSIPGGNQPQHF.

The chain uses TRBV7-3 and TRBJ2-2, with D possibly being TRBD1 (6 bases). The germline V gene has CDR1 SGHTA and CDR2 FQGTGA. The CDR3 runs to 14 residues. V dropped 3 bases and J dropped 4 bases, with 9 bases sitting between them. CDR3 DNA: TGTGCCAGCAGCTTCGGGACACTCACCGGGGAGCTGTTTTTT. It yields the protein CASSFGTLTGELFF.

The chain uses TRBV30 and TRBJ1-2; TRBD1 aligns across 9 bases. The V segment lost 5 bases and the J segment 4 bases; nucleotides outside the gene matches: 11. CDR1 is GTSNPN, CDR2 SVGIG, per germline (reference sequence). The CDR3 has 15 residues. The CDR3 here is CAWAGQGQSIYGYTF. DNA for the CDR3: TGTGCCTGGGCGGGACAGGGCCAGTCTATCTATGGCTACACCTTC.

V is TRBV29-1 and J is TRBJ1-3; D perhaps matches TRBD1 (6 bases). The CDR3 has 15 amino acids. Germline CDR1 SQVTM, CDR2 ANQGSEA. V dropped 7 bases and J dropped 0 bases, with 16 bases sitting between them. CDR3 sequence (DNA): TGCAGCGACAGGGTCAGCATAAGCTCTGGAAACACCATATATTTT. Translation: CSDRVSISSGNTIYF. Combining the CDR3 with reference TRBV29-1 and TRBJ1-3 gives the whole variable domain SAVISQKPSRDICQRGTSLTIQCQVDSQVTMMFWYRQQPGQSLTLIATANQGSEATYESGFVIDKFPISRPNLTFSTLTVSNMSPEDSSIYLCSDRVSISSGNTIYFGEGSWLTVV.

This sequence joins TRBV19 and TRBJ2-7; D uncertain. Trimming pared 4 bases from V and 2 bases from J, leaving 9 bases between. The CDR3 sequence is 13 residues long. Germline CDR1 and CDR2: LNHDA and SQIVND (reference sequence). CDR3 sequence: CASSTTVAYEQYF. CDR3 DNA sequence: TGTGCCAGTAGTACTACAGTGGCCTACGAGCAGTACTTC.

The chain links TRBV5-1 to TRBJ2-7, with D perhaps TRBD1 (6 bases). Germline values: CDR1 SGHRS, CDR2 YFSETQ. CDR3 length: 15 residues. Between the trimmed V and J ends, which lost 0 bases and 5 bases, there was a span of 15 bases. The CDR3 DNA sequence: TGCGCCAGCAGCTTGGCAAGGTACAGGGTCCACGAGCAGTACTTC. Protein: CASSLARYRVHEQYF. The full variable domain, its missing parts supplied by reference TRBV5-1 and TRBJ2-7, is KAGVTQTPRYLIKTRGQQVTLSCSPISGHRSVSWYQQTPGQGLQFLFEYFSETQRNKGNFPGRFSGRQFSNSRSEMNVSTLELGDSALYLCASSLARYRVHEQYFGPGTRLTVT.

The chain combines TRBV5-1 with TRBJ2-5; 7 bases line up with TRBD1. The CDR3 length is 16 residues. Trimming took 2 bases from V and 3 from J; bases not matched to a gene: 10. Germline V gene sequence: CDR1 SGHRS, CDR2 YFSETQ. The CDR3 DNA reads TGCGCCAGCAGCTTCCCGAAAGGACAGGAGGAAGAGACCCAGTACTTC. Amino acids: CASSFPKGQEEETQYF.

This chain links TRBV6-4 with TRBJ2-2; 7 nucleotides agree with TRBD1. The V and J ends lost 3 bases and 3 bases, in that order; junction bases with no gene match: 4. CDR1 and CDR2 (germline): MRHNA, SNTAGT. The CDR3 covers 15 residues. The CDR3 DNA is TGTGCCAGCAGTGATACAGGGGCCGACACCGGGGAGCTGTTTTTT. Encoded protein: CASSDTGADTGELFF.

The gene calls are TRBV7-9 and TRBJ2-3, with 7 bases lining up with TRBD1. The germline CDR1 and CDR2 sequences are SEHNR and FQNEAQ (reference sequence). V shed 4 bases, J shed 0 bases, and the junction held 10 bases outside the gene matches. The CDR3 consists of 17 residues. The CDR3 DNA reads TGTGCCAGCAGCTCGGGACAGACCTCTTCTAGCACAGATACGCAGTATTTT. Translating it yields CASSSGQTSSSTDTQYF.